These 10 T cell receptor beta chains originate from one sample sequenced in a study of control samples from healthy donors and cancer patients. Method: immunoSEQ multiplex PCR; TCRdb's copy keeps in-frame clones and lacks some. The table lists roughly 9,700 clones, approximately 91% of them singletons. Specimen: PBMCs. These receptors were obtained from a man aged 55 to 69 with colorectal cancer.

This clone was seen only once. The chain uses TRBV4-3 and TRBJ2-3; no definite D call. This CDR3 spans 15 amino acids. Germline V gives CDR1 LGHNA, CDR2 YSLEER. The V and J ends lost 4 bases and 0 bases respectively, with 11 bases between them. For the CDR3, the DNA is TGCGCCAGCAGCCGGTACACTTCTAGCACAGATACGCAGTATTTT. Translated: CASSRYTSSTDTQYF.

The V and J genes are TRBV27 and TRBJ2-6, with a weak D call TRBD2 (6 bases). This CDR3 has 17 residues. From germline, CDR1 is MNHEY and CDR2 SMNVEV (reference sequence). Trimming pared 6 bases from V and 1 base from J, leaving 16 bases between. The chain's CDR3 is CASRDPGLRSGANVLTF. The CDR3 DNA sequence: TGTGCCAGCAGGGATCCGGGACTCAGATCTGGGGCCAACGTCCTGACTTTC.

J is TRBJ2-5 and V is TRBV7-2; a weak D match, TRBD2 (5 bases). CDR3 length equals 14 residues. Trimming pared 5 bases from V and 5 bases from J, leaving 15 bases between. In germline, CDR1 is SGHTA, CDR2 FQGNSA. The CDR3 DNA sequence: TGTGCCAGCAGCCGGAGCAGCGGTGTCGAGACCCAGTACTTC. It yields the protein CASSRSSGVETQYF.

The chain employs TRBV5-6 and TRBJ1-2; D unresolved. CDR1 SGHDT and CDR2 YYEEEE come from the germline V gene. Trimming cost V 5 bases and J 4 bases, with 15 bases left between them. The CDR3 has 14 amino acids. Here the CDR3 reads CASSSSHSLYGYTF. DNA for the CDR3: TGTGCCAGCAGTTCTAGTCATTCCCTCTATGGCTACACCTTC. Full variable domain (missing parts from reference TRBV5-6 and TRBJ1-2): DAGVTQSPTHLIKTRGQQVTLRCSPKSGHDTVSWYQQALGQGPQFIFQYYEEEERQRGNFPDRFSGHQFPNYSSELNVNALLLGDSALYLCASSSSHSLYGYTFGSGTRLTVV.

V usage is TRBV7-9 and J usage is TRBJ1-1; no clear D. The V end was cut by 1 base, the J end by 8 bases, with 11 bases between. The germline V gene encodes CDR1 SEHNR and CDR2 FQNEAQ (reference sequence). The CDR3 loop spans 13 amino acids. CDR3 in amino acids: CASSLGEGLEAFF. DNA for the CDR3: TGTGCCAGCAGCTTAGGAGAGGGATTGGAAGCTTTCTTT.

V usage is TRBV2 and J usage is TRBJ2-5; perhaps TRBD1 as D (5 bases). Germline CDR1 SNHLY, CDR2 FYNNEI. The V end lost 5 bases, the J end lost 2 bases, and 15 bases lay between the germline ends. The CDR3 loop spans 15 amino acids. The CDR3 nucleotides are TGTGCCAGCAGTACCCCCAGGGTAGCTCAAGAGACCCAGTACTTC. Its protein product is CASSTPRVAQETQYF.

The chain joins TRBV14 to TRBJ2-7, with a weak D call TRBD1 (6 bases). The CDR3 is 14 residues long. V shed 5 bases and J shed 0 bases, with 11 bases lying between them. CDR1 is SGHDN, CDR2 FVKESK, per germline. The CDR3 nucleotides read TGTGCCAGCAGCGGACAGTATAGCTCCTACGAGCAGTACTTC. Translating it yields CASSGQYSSYEQYF.

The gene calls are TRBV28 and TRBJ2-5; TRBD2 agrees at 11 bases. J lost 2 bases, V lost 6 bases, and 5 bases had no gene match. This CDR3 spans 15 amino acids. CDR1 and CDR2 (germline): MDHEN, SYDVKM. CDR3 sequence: CASSPSGGRQETQYF. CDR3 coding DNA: TGTGCCAGCAGCCCTAGCGGGGGGCGTCAAGAGACCCAGTACTTC.

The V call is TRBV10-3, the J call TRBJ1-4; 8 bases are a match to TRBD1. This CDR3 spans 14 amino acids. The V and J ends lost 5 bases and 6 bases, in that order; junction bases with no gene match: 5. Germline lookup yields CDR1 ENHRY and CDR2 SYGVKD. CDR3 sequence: CAISLTGEDEKLFF. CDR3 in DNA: TGTGCCATCAGTTTGACAGGGGAGGATGAAAAACTGTTTTTT.

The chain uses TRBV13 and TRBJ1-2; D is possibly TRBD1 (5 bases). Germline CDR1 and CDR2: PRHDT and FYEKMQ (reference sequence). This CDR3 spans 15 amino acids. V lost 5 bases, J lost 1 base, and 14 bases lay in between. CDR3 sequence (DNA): TGTGCCAGCAGCCCCGAGGGGAGCTTTAACTATGGCTACACCTTC. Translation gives CASSPEGSFNYGYTF.